This TCR beta chain stems from a study of blood T cell repertoires in COVID-19. Study-wide context: Sites in the United States, Italy and Spain provided acute and convalescent COVID-19 samples. The analysed material was cDNA or gDNA that came from T cells, B-cell-depleted T cells, or PBMCs.

Authors' analysis steps: Reference gene primer amplification in the assay estimated nucleated cell counts. The repertoire was sequenced with immunoSEQ multiplex PCR; TCRdb's copy has only in-frame clones and lacks some. V, J and clone size are taken as reported in that table, and D and trimming were inferred from the DNA itself. There are 40,000 to 45,000 clones in the sample; 90% occur only once, and 4.5% to 6.5% lies in the top ten. The sequenced sample was peripheral blood. The receptor was isolated from a human donor in a cohort sampled during active COVID-19.

The CDR3 nucleotides are TGTGCCAGCAACCCCCAGGGGGTCCGCACCGGGGAGCTGTTTTTT. As protein: CASNPQGVRTGELFF. This rearrangement joins TRBV7-2 to TRBJ2-2, with TRBD1 matching 7 bases. CDR1 and CDR2 from the germline V gene are SGHTA and FQGNSA. Trimming at V came to 7 bases and at J to 4 bases, leaving 9 bases not matched to a gene. The CDR3 runs to 15 residues.